This TCR beta chain was sequenced for a study of blood T cell repertoires in COVID-19. Whole-study context: Spain, Italy and the United States supplied samples that represented acute and convalescent COVID-19.

This clone was picked up one time. Methods used by the authors: Amplification from reference gene primers served as the basis for estimated nucleated cell counts. Some clones are missing from TCRdb's copy, which holds only in-frame ones; the method was immunoSEQ multiplex PCR. The V and J calls and the clone size are those of that table, but D and trimming were determined from the DNA. The sample gives over 120,000 clones, roughly nine tenths of which show up once; around 1.5% is in the top ten. The CDR3 runs to 19 residues. Germline trimming cut 5 bases from V and 0 bases from J; bases unmatched to any gene: 11. Germline-derived CDR1 and CDR2 are MNHNY and SVGAGI (reference sequence).

Specimen: peripheral blood. The clonotype comes from a human donor in a cohort sampled during active COVID-19. V usage is TRBV6-6 and J usage is TRBJ2-7, with TRBD2 matching 15 bases. CDR3: CASSRRGGLAGGSSYEQYF. The CDR3 region has the DNA TGTGCCAGCAGTCGACGAGGGGGACTAGCGGGGGGTAGCTCCTACGAGCAGTACTTC.